This TCR beta chain was sequenced in a study of control samples from healthy donors and cancer patients. Here immunoSEQ multiplex PCR was the method, and the copy in TCRdb shows in-frame clones only, minus some. In the table there are 75,000 to 80,000 clones, around nine tenths of which are singletons. V lost 5 bases and J lost 9, with 22 bases in between. Germline assignment: CDR1 MDHEN and CDR2 SYDVKM. This CDR3 is 15 amino acids long. This sequence originates from a woman between 50 and 59 years old with colorectal cancer. Sequencing was performed on PBMCs. The chain has TRBV28 and TRBJ1-2, with D possibly being TRBD1 (6 bases). CDR3: CASSVTPQGAVSYTF. The CDR3 DNA is TGTGCCAGCAGTGTAACTCCACAGGGCGCGGTTAGCTACACCTTC.